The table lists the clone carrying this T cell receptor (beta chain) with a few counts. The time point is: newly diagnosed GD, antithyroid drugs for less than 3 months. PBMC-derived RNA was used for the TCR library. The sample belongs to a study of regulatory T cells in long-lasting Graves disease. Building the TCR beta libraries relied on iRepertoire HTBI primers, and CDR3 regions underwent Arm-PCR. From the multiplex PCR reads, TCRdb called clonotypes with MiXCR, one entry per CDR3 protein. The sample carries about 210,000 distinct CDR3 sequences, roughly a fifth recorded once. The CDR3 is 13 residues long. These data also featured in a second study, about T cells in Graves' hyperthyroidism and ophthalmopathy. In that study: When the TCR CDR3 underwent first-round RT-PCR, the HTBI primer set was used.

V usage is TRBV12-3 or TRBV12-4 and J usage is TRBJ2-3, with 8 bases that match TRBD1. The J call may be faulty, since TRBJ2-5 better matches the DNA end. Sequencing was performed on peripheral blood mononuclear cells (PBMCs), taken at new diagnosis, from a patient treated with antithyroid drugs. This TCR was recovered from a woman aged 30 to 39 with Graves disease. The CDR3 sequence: CASSRTGREAQYF. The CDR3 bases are TGTGCCAGCAGTCGGACAGGGCGTGAGGCCCAGTACTTC.